A single sample gave rise to the 15 T cell receptor beta chains below, sequenced in a study of regulatory T cells in long-lasting Graves disease. The time point here: newly diagnosed GD, antithyroid drugs for less than 3 months. PBMC RNA was the source of the TCR library. Both iRepertoire HTBI primers and Arm-PCR of CDR3 regions were used to build the TCR beta libraries. TCRdb passed the multiplex PCR reads through MiXCR, listing each CDR3 protein once. Of a few hundred thousand distinct CDR3 sequences in the sample, about 16% were seen once. Another study also made use of these data, one on T cells in Graves' hyperthyroidism and ophthalmopathy.

Sample: peripheral blood mononuclear cells (PBMCs), taken at new diagnosis, from a patient treated with antithyroid drugs. These receptors all stem from a woman under 30 with Graves disease.

The DNA for the CDR3 is TGCAGTGCTAGATCGGGAAGGGGGAGGGCCGTTAATGAGCAGTTCTTC. This codes for CSARSGRGRAVNEQFF. The V call is TRBV20-1, the J call TRBJ2-1; weak D call: TRBD2 (7 bases). The CDR3 contains 16 residues. Trimming pared 2 bases from V and 7 bases from J, leaving 21 bases between. CDR1 and CDR2 from the germline V gene are DFQATT and SNEGSKA (reference sequence).

This clonotype was seen a handful of times. The rearrangement links TRBV9 to TRBJ2-2; unclear D gene. There are 12 residues in the CDR3. Germline assignment: CDR1 SGDLS and CDR2 YYNGEE. The V and J ends lost 3 bases and 6 bases respectively, with 6 bases between them. CDR3 sequence: CASSAESGELFF. The CDR3 DNA follows: TGTGCCAGCAGCGCGGAGTCCGGGGAGCTGTTTTTT.

In its sample, this clonotype was seen a few times. One base away lies a much larger clone, so this may be a sequencing read error. CDR3 sequence: CASSPSRTGNEKLLF. CDR3 bases: TGCGCCAGCAGCCCCTCGAGGACAGGGAACGAAAAACTGCTTTTT. This chain connects TRBV5-1 to TRBJ1-4, with 8 bases lining up with TRBD1. CDR1 and CDR2 from the germline V gene are SGHRS and YFSETQ. The CDR3 loop spans 15 amino acids.

This clonotype has a count of ten or more. The V call is TRBV6-5, the J call TRBJ1-5; 11 bases map to TRBD1. CDR3 size: 18 residues. Germline CDR1 MNHEY, CDR2 SVGAGI. Unmatched junction bases numbered 8, after V lost 4 bases and J lost 0 bases. CDR3 bases: TGTGCCAGCAGTTCAGGGACAGGGGGAGATTATAGCAATCAGCCCCAGCATTTT. Translating gives CASSSGTGGDYSNQPQHF.

This clonotype appeared many times. The V gene is TRBV3-1, the J gene TRBJ2-3; D gene uncertain. V was cut by 2 bases and J by 0 bases, with 12 bases left in between. CDR3 length equals 16 residues. Germline CDR1 reads LGHDT; CDR2 reads YNNKEL (reference sequence). Here the CDR3 DNA reads TGTGCCAGCAGCCAAACAACTGTCCTTAGCACAGATACGCAGTATTTT. Translation: CASSQTTVLSTDTQYF.

This clonotype was seen a few times. The chain recombines TRBV7-6 with TRBJ2-7; a possible D gene is TRBD1 (5 bases). V was cut by 8 bases and J by 4 bases, with 18 bases left in between. This CDR3 region has 14 residues. Germline CDR1 is SGHVS and CDR2 is FNYEAQ. The CDR3 loop is CASGSQGVRYEQYF. The CDR3 DNA is TGTGCCAGCGGCTCGCAGGGTGTTCGGTACGAGCAGTACTTC.

This clonotype was observed at least ten times. V and J are TRBV6-5 and TRBJ1-1; D is uncertain. CDR1 MNHEY and CDR2 SVGAGI come from the germline V gene. Trimming stripped 4 bases from V and 0 bases from J, with 9 bases between. The length of the CDR3 is 14 residues. The CDR3 DNA sequence: TGTGCCAGCAGTTTCCGACGGATGAACACTGAAGCTTTCTTT. This encodes CASSFRRMNTEAFF.

This clonotype turned up a few times. The chain joins TRBV15 to TRBJ1-5, with a possible D match to TRBD1 (6 bases). The germline CDR1 and CDR2 sequences are LNHNV and YYDKDF (reference sequence). This CDR3 has 14 residues. V gave up 4 bases and J gave up 6 bases, with 13 bases separating them. DNA for the CDR3: TGTGCCACCAGCACCAACAGGGAGGTTCAGCCCCAGCATTTT. It codes for CATSTNREVQPQHF.

As regards this clonotype: A much larger clone is a single base away; this may be a read error. The rearrangement uses TRBV28 and TRBJ1-3; the match to TRBD1 covers 7 bases. CDR3 length equals 16 residues. Per the germline V gene, CDR1 is MDHEN and CDR2 is SYDVKM. With 4 bases clipped from V and 0 bases from J, the junction kept 6 bases outside the gene matches. The CDR3 sequence is CASSYHRGISGNTIYF. CDR3 DNA sequence: TGTGCCAGCAGTTACCACAGGGGAATCTCTGGAAACACCATATATTTT. Full variable domain (missing parts from reference TRBV28 and TRBJ1-3): DVKVTQSSRYLVKRTGEKVFLECVQDMDHENMFWYRQDPGLGLRLIYFSYDVKMKEKGDIPEGYSVSREKKERFSLILESASTNQTSMYLCASSYHRGISGNTIYFGEGSWLTVV.

The chain employs TRBV6-1 and TRBJ1-5, with no clear D. This CDR3 has 16 residues. V was trimmed by 0 bases and J by 2 bases, leaving 11 bases between them. Germline V CDR1 and CDR2: MNHNS, SASEGT. This CDR3 reads CASSEALSRGNQPQHF. The CDR3 DNA follows: TGTGCCAGCAGTGAAGCGCTGTCACGTGGCAATCAGCCCCAGCATTTT.

The chain couples TRBV30 to TRBJ1-2; D not resolved. CDR1 is GTSNPN, CDR2 SVGIG, per germline (reference sequence). V lost 3 bases to trimming and J lost 7 bases, with 9 bases between them. This CDR3 is 11 amino acids long. The CDR3 loop reads CAWRRTGGYTF. CDR3 bases: TGTGCCTGGAGACGGACCGGTGGCTACACCTTC.

There are a few counts of this clonotype. This rearrangement joins TRBV19 to TRBJ2-5; no clear D. There are 13 residues in the CDR3. In germline, CDR1 is LNHDA, CDR2 SQIVND (reference sequence). V lost 6 bases and J lost 2, with 10 bases in between. The CDR3 bases are TGTGCCAGTAGCCCAGACGGGCAAGAGACCCAGTACTTC. As protein: CASSPDGQETQYF. The full variable domain, its missing parts supplied by reference TRBV19 and TRBJ2-5, is DGGITQSPKYLFRKEGQNVTLSCEQNLNHDAMYWYRQDPGQGLRLIYYSQIVNDFQKGDIAEGYSVSREKKESFPLTVTSAQKNPTAFYLCASSPDGQETQYFGPGTRLLVL.

This clonotype was detected only once. CDR3 loop: CASSPKVLAGTDTQYF. The CDR3 coding sequence is TGTGCCAGCAGCCCGAAAGTCCTAGCGGGGACCGATACGCAGTATTTT. The V and J genes are TRBV11-2 and TRBJ2-3; 9 bases map to TRBD2. The CDR3 is made up of 16 amino acids. Per germline, CDR1 SGHAT and CDR2 FQNNGV. After removal of 5 bases from V and 6 bases from J, the junction contained 12 bases not matched to a gene.

The table lists this clonotype with a few counts. The rearrangement links TRBV9 to TRBJ2-7, with 9 bases identical to TRBD2. Germline CDR1 is SGDLS and CDR2 is YYNGEE. Losses at the gene ends were 5 bases for V and 5 bases for J; bases not matched to a gene: 8. The length of the CDR3 is 14 residues. In DNA, the CDR3 is TGTGCCAGCAGTCTTAGCGGGAGTTTAGACGAGCAGTACTTC. Amino acid sequence: CASSLSGSLDEQYF.

This clonotype was counted at least ten times. The chain combines TRBV3-1 with TRBJ1-4; D call uncertain. From germline, CDR1 is LGHDT and CDR2 YNNKEL (reference sequence). V lost 1 base, J lost 8 bases, and 11 bases lay in between. The CDR3 runs 14 residues. The CDR3 DNA reads TGTGCCAGCAGCCAAGGAGGGTCGGAGGAAAAACTGTTTTTT. Its translation is CASSQGGSEEKLFF.